Sequencing of this T cell receptor beta chain was carried out in a study of blood T cell repertoires in COVID-19. About the research overall: Material from acute and convalescent COVID-19 was sourced from the United States, Italy and Spain. Nucleic acid was either cDNA or gDNA, and it came from T cells, B-cell-depleted T cells, or PBMCs.

This clone was counted a single time. Authors' methods: Reference gene primer amplification gave estimated nucleated cell counts. The method was immunoSEQ multiplex PCR; TCRdb's version includes in-frame clones alone and lacks a portion of them. D and trimming were read from the DNA, whereas the V and J calls and clone size are those reported in that table. The data show roughly 250,000 clones, roughly three quarters seen once. The TCR was taken from a woman between 40 and 50 years old with active or convalescent COVID-19. The material sequenced was peripheral blood.

The CDR3 loop is CASSPGGTADTQYF. CDR3 in DNA: TGTGCCAGCAGCCCCGGAGGAACGGCAGATACGCAGTATTTT. The rearrangement joins TRBV9 to TRBJ2-3, with D maybe TRBD2 (5 bases). V lost 4 bases to trimming and J lost 4 bases, with 13 bases between them. Germline CDR1 SGDLS, CDR2 YYNGEE. There are 14 residues in the CDR3.